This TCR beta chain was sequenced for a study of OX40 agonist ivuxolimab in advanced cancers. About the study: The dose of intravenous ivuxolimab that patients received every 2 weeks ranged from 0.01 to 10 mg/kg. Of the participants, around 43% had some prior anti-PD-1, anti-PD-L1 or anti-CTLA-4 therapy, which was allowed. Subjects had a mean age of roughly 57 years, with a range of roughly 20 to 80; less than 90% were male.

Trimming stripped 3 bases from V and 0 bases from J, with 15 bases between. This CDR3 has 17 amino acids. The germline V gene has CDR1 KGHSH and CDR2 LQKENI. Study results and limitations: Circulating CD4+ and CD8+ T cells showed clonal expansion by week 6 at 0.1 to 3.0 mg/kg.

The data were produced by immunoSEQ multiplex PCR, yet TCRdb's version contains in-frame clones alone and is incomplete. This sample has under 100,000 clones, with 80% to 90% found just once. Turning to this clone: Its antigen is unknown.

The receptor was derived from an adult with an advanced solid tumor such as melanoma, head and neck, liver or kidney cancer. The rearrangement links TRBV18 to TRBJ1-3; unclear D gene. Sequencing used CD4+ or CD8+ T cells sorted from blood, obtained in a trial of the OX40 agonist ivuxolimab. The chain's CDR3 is CASSPAGGIGSGNTIYF. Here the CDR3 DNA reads TGTGCCAGCTCACCCGCCGGCGGGATCGGCTCTGGAAACACCATATATTTT.